Below are 32 T cell receptor beta chains sequenced from a single sample in a study of T cell repertoires in cytomegalovirus infection (dated by TCRdb to between 2018 and 2021). For sequencing, an Illumina HiSeq 1500 was employed. TCRdb passed the public sequencing reads through fastp at Q25 and MiXCR, retaining productive beta sequences. Identical CDR3 proteins give one entry, which carries the most common genes and DNA. This sample holds more than 350,000 distinct CDR3 sequences; 25% to 40% were observed only once. The ten top clones hold roughly 13% of the sample. Sequencing was done on a sample of PBMCs. The receptors were gathered from a human donor in good health (CMV status not recorded). Some clones in this sample may be carry-over from other donors' samples.

This clonotype has ten or more counts. The chain is built from TRBV7-8 and TRBJ2-3; 10 bases align to TRBD2. The CDR3 is 17 amino acids. CDR1 and CDR2 from the germline V gene are SGHVS and FQNEAQ. V trimming: 3 bases; J trimming: 0 bases; junction bases outside the gene matches: 6. The CDR3 loop is CASSFLLSGGSTDTQYF. In DNA, the CDR3 is TGTGCCAGCAGCTTCCTACTTAGCGGGGGGAGCACAGATACGCAGTATTTT.

With respect to this clonotype: One junction end does not reproduce the germline sequence, and a read error may be involved. This chain connects TRBV14 to TRBJ2-2, with D maybe TRBD1 (6 bases). Germline CDR1 SGHDN, CDR2 FVKESK. This CDR3 has 13 residues. The DNA of the CDR3 is TGTGCCAGCAGGAGGGGGAACACCGTGGAGCTGTTTTTT. It encodes CASRRGNTVELFF.

A word on this clonotype: The conserved phenylalanine or tryptophan normally closing the CDR3 is absent here, so this likely arose from a read error. The chain joins TRBV3-1 to TRBJ2-7, with TRBD2 as a possible D gene (6 bases). V was pared by 4 bases and J by 4 bases, with 17 bases between. This CDR3 is built from 15 residues. CDR1 and CDR2 (germline): LGHDT, YNNKEL (reference sequence). The CDR3 sequence is CASSPGLHGRYEQYY. The CDR3 DNA reads as TGTGCCAGCAGCCCGGGACTCCATGGCCGATACGAGCAGTACTAC.

V usage is TRBV2 and J usage is TRBJ1-6; 10 bases agree with TRBD1. The length of the CDR3 is 15 residues. Germline CDR1 SNHLY, CDR2 FYNNEI. V lost 7 bases and J lost 14; bases outside the gene matches: 14. CDR3 region: CASTPRGQGIGALHF. The CDR3 nucleotides are TGTGCCAGCACCCCTCGGGGACAGGGGATAGGGGCCCTCCACTTT.

This chain links TRBV28 with TRBJ1-4; D gene ambiguous. Germline lookup yields CDR1 MDHEN and CDR2 SYDVKM. V was pared by 2 bases and J by 8 bases, with 15 bases between. The CDR3 loop spans 15 amino acids. The CDR3 sequence: CASSLKLGLWEKLFF. As DNA, the CDR3 is TGTGCCAGCAGTTTAAAGCTGGGGTTATGGGAAAAACTGTTTTTT.

This clonotype was picked up a small number of times. A clone one base away is much larger, so this may be a read error. The CDR3 coding sequence is TGTGCCAGCAGCTTGGGGACTAGCGAAGATACGCAGTATTTT. Translating it yields CASSLGTSEDTQYF. The chain employs TRBV7-8 and TRBJ2-3, with 10 bases lining up with TRBD2. With V trimmed by 3 bases and J by 5 bases, 2 bases remained unmatched. Germline CDR1 and CDR2: SGHVS and FQNEAQ. This CDR3 comprises 14 residues.

V usage is TRBV28 and J usage is TRBJ1-2; D is unresolved. In germline, CDR1 is MDHEN, CDR2 SYDVKM. V was clipped by 8 bases and J by 9 bases, with 25 bases between them. The CDR3 covers 15 residues. CDR3 nucleotides: TGTGCCAGCGAATACCCCTCGACGGACCGCGAGAGCTACACCTTC. It encodes CASEYPSTDRESYTF.

The chain is built from TRBV10-2 and TRBJ2-1, with 15 bases fitting TRBD2. Germline CDR1 and CDR2: WSHSY and SAAADI. The CDR3 spans 16 residues. Trimming at V came to 0 bases and at J to 8 bases, leaving 2 bases not matched to a gene. CDR3: CASSESGLAGGHEQFF. The CDR3 nucleotides are TGCGCCAGCAGTGAGTCTGGACTAGCGGGGGGGCATGAGCAGTTCTTC.

The sample holds many counts of this clonotype. V and J are TRBV5-5 and TRBJ1-2, with 9 bases aligning to TRBD1. The CDR3 consists of 16 residues. V lost 4 bases and J lost 6; bases outside the gene matches: 13. The V gene's germline CDR1 is SGHKS and CDR2 YYEKEE (reference sequence). CDR3 in amino acids: CASSQTFPGTGNGYTF. For the CDR3, the DNA is TGTGCCAGCAGCCAAACCTTTCCCGGGACAGGGAATGGCTACACCTTC.

To note about this clonotype: A much larger clone differs by one base, so this may be a read error. The gene calls are TRBV6-8 and TRBJ2-2; no firm D call. V lost 7 bases and J lost 7, with 10 bases in between. CDR3 length equals 12 residues. The V gene's germline CDR1 is MNHGY and CDR2 SAAAGT. CDR3 amino acids: CASTALVGELFF. Written as DNA, the CDR3 is TGTGCCAGCACCGCATTGGTCGGGGAGCTGTTTTTT.

This clonotype appeared many times. J is TRBJ1-2 and V is TRBV7-2; possible D gene TRBD1, 6 bases. Trimming removed 2 bases at V and 5 bases at J, with 15 bases between. There are 15 residues in the CDR3. The germline gives CDR1 SGHTA, CDR2 FQGNSA. The CDR3 sequence is CASSLTRTDVYGYTF. The CDR3 nucleotides are TGTGCCAGCAGCTTAACCCGGACAGATGTATATGGCTACACCTTC. The variable domain in full, with the rest retrieved from reference TRBV7-2 and TRBJ1-2, is GAGVSQSPSNKVTEKGKDVELRCDPISGHTALYWYRQSLGQGLEFLIYFQGNSAPDKSGLPSDRFSAERTGGSVSTLTIQRTQQEDSAVYLCASSLTRTDVYGYTFGSGTRLTVV.

This clonotype was picked up a small number of times. The chain links TRBV15 to TRBJ2-3, with D perhaps matching TRBD2 (6 bases). The germline V gene encodes CDR1 LNHNV and CDR2 YYDKDF (reference sequence). This CDR3 is 16 amino acids long. V lost 0 bases and J 3 bases, leaving 13 bases between the germline ends. In DNA form, the CDR3 reads TGTGCCACCAGCAGAGATTTAGGGGCGGGGACAGATACGCAGTATTTT. It codes for CATSRDLGAGTDTQYF. Full variable domain (missing parts from reference TRBV15 and TRBJ2-3): DAMVIQNPRYQVTQFGKPVTLSCSQTLNHNVMYWYQQKSSQAPKLLFHYYDKDFNNEADTPDNFQSRRPNTSFCFLDIRSPGLGDTAMYLCATSRDLGAGTDTQYFGPGTRLTVL.

At least ten counts were recorded for this clonotype. The chain recombines TRBV7-9 with TRBJ2-3; 7 nucleotides match TRBD1. J was trimmed by 3 bases and V by 4 bases; bases with no gene match: 19. The CDR3 sequence is 19 residues long. CDR1 and CDR2 from the germline V gene are SEHNR and FQNEAQ (reference sequence). DNA of the CDR3: TGTGCCAGCAGCTCTTCTCACCTTGGGACAGATAGAAAGACAGATACGCAGTATTTT. It encodes CASSSSHLGTDRKTDTQYF.

The chain joins TRBV9 to TRBJ2-6; D may be TRBD2 (7 bases). V lost 1 base and J lost 0, with 14 bases in between. Germline CDR1 SGDLS, CDR2 YYNGEE. The CDR3 has 18 amino acids. CDR3 sequence: CASSVFGGPSSGANVLTF. Written as DNA, the CDR3 is TGTGCCAGCAGCGTATTCGGGGGGCCCAGCTCTGGGGCCAACGTCCTGACTTTC.

This clonotype was counted once. Possible read error: a much larger clone is one base away. The CDR3: CASSLGLGVTEAFF. CDR3 in DNA: TGTGCCAGCAGCTTAGGATTGGGGGTCACTGAAGCTTTCTTT. The gene calls are TRBV7-4 and TRBJ1-1, with a possible D match to TRBD1 (5 bases). The CDR3 consists of 14 residues. The germline gives CDR1 SGHVT, CDR2 SQSDAQ. V shed 1 base and J shed 4 bases, with 10 bases lying between them.

The genes are TRBV15 and TRBJ2-1; TRBD2 matches at 11 bases. V trimming: 0 bases; J trimming: 10 bases; junction bases outside the gene matches: 8. This CDR3 comprises 16 residues. Germline assignment: CDR1 LNHNV and CDR2 YYDKDF (reference sequence). The CDR3 sequence: CATSRDRRRLAGEQFF. The CDR3 coding sequence is TGTGCCACCAGCAGAGATCGGCGGAGACTAGCGGGGGAGCAGTTCTTC.

This clonotype has only a few counts. V gene TRBV7-9 combines with J gene TRBJ1-3; D call uncertain. Trimming removed 2 bases at V and 4 bases at J, with 9 bases between. CDR1 SEHNR and CDR2 FQNEAQ come from the germline V gene (reference sequence). The CDR3 runs 14 residues. CDR3: CASSLLDLGNTIYF. The CDR3 nucleotides are TGTGCCAGCAGCTTATTGGATCTAGGAAACACCATATATTTT.

This clonotype was counted only a few times. The CDR3 sequence is CASSLAGTGLTKNIQYF. The CDR3 DNA reads TGTGCCAGCAGCTTAGCTGGGACAGGTCTAACCAAAAACATTCAGTACTTC. The chain recombines TRBV11-3 with TRBJ2-4, with 8 nucleotides matching TRBD1. The J segment lost 2 bases and the V segment lost 1 base, leaving 7 bases of the junction unmatched. Germline-derived CDR1 and CDR2 are SGHNT and YENEEA. The CDR3 has 17 amino acids.

The gene calls are TRBV7-9 and TRBJ1-1; 7 nucleotides agree with TRBD1. V lost 5 bases, J lost 13 bases, and 13 bases stayed unmatched. The CDR3 loop spans 13 amino acids. Germline V gene sequence: CDR1 SEHNR, CDR2 FQNEAQ (reference sequence). The CDR3 sequence: CASSLGQAGGGFF. Written as DNA, the CDR3 is TGTGCCAGCAGCCTCGGACAGGCCGGGGGAGGTTTCTTT.

The rearrangement uses TRBV5-4 and TRBJ2-1; 7 positions match TRBD2. The CDR3 sequence is 17 residues long. From germline, CDR1 is SGHNT and CDR2 YYREEE (reference sequence). V lost 2 bases to trimming and J lost 3 bases; unmatched junction nucleotides: 11. The CDR3, as DNA: TGTGCCAGCAGCTTTAGGGATGGGGGGGGAGACTACAATGAGCAGTTCTTC. Its translation: CASSFRDGGGDYNEQFF.

This clonotype was found a few times. The chain couples TRBV6-5 to TRBJ2-5; TRBD1 might be the D (7 bases). The V end was cut by 0 bases, the J end by 4 bases, with 9 bases between. This CDR3 spans 14 amino acids. CDR1 and CDR2 (germline): MNHEY, SVGAGI. The CDR3 DNA is TGTGCCAGCAGTTACTCTCAGGGGGGAGAGACCCAGTACTTC. This translates into CASSYSQGGETQYF.

This clonotype was counted many times. The chain employs TRBV18 and TRBJ1-6; D is ambiguous. This CDR3 region has 18 residues. CDR1 is KGHSH, CDR2 LQKENI, per germline. The V gene lost 1 base and the J gene lost 2 bases, with 15 bases spanning the gap. The CDR3 loop reads CASSPLGRTETYNSPLHF. In nucleotides, the CDR3 is TGTGCCAGCTCACCACTAGGGAGGACGGAAACCTATAATTCACCCCTCCACTTT.

This clonotype occurred a few times. The chain joins TRBV19 to TRBJ2-5; D ambiguous. Germline CDR1 LNHDA, CDR2 SQIVND (reference sequence). The length of the CDR3 is 13 residues. V was trimmed by 4 bases and J by 0 bases, leaving 6 bases between them. The CDR3 DNA sequence: TGTGCCAGTAGTAAAACAGACCAAGAGACCCAGTACTTC. Amino acid sequence: CASSKTDQETQYF.

Note on this clonotype: One base away lies a much larger clone, so this may be a sequencing read error. The chain is built from TRBV2 and TRBJ1-1; D ambiguous. The germline CDR1 and CDR2 sequences are SNHLY and FYNNEI. V was pared by 4 bases and J by 11 bases, with 20 bases between. The CDR3 covers 14 residues. The CDR3 DNA follows: TGTGCCAGCAGTGTACAGAGGGCCTCCGGTTTGGCTTTCTTT. The encoded protein is CASSVQRASGLAFF.

A few counts support this clonotype. The chain is built from TRBV5-1 and TRBJ2-2, with a tentative D call TRBD2 (7 bases). The CDR3 totals 15 residues. The V end was cut by 4 bases, the J end by 2 bases, with 12 bases between. CDR1 is SGHRS and CDR2 is YFSETQ in the germline V gene. The CDR3 DNA reads TGCGCCAGCAGCCCCGGGGGGCTCAACACCGGGGAGCTGTTTTTT. Protein product: CASSPGGLNTGELFF.

This clonotype was seen more than once but under ten times. The CDR3 spells CSASPVEGDHSYEQYF. CDR3 coding DNA: TGCAGTGCTAGTCCGGTAGAGGGGGACCATTCCTACGAGCAGTACTTC. This chain connects TRBV20-1 to TRBJ2-7, with D possibly being TRBD1 (6 bases). Germline CDR1 and CDR2: DFQATT and SNEGSKA (reference sequence). Between the trimmed V and J ends, which lost 3 bases and 1 base, there was a span of 19 bases. This CDR3 is 16 amino acids long.

The chain couples TRBV15 to TRBJ1-5, with D possibly being TRBD1 (5 bases). The CDR3 is 15 residues long. Trimming took off 5 bases at V and 3 bases at J, with 14 bases between the two ends. Germline assignment: CDR1 LNHNV and CDR2 YYDKDF (reference sequence). In nucleotides, the CDR3 is TGTGCCACCAGCTCCCTCAAAGGGGTCAATCAGCCCCAGCATTTT. This encodes CATSSLKGVNQPQHF.

This clonotype was seen once. The rearrangement joins TRBV6-2 or TRBV6-3 to TRBJ2-3; perhaps TRBD1 as D (5 bases). The CDR3 runs to 15 residues. In germline, CDR1 is MNHEY, CDR2 SVGEGT. V lost 0 bases to trimming and J lost 5 bases, with 12 bases between them. The CDR3 DNA follows: TGTGCCAGCAGTTACTCGTCTCAGGGCCAAGATACGCAGTATTTT. This codes for CASSYSSQGQDTQYF.

About this clonotype: With a much larger clone just one base away, this may be a read error. This chain connects TRBV12-3 or TRBV12-4 to TRBJ1-2; TRBD1 is a possible D gene (6 bases). The CDR3 runs 15 residues. The V end was cut by 2 bases, the J end by 11 bases, with 21 bases between. The CDR3 spells CASSLRGGLPDPYTF. DNA for the CDR3: TGTGCCAGCAGTTTAAGGGGGGGACTCCCTGATCCTTACACCTTC.

The gene calls are TRBV19 and TRBJ1-5; D possibly corresponds to TRBD1 (6 bases). The CDR3 runs 15 residues. V was trimmed by 6 bases and J by 3 bases, leaving 15 bases between them. Germline V gene sequence: CDR1 LNHDA, CDR2 SQIVND (reference sequence). Here the CDR3 DNA reads TGTGCCAGTAGACCTGACAGGACCTTCAATCAGCCCCAGCATTTT. Protein product: CASRPDRTFNQPQHF.

The chain uses TRBV12-3 or TRBV12-4 and TRBJ2-7; no firm D call. The CDR3 runs to 13 residues. V was clipped by 1 base and J by 3 bases, with 7 bases between them. CDR3 nucleotides: TGTGCCAGCAGTTTAGGCGAGCACTACGAGCAGTACTTC. Protein: CASSLGEHYEQYF.

This chain connects TRBV20-1 to TRBJ1-5; D call uncertain. Trimming shortened V by 1 base and J by 15 bases, and 19 bases separated the two germline ends. CDR3 size: 13 residues. Per the germline V gene, CDR1 is DFQATT and CDR2 is SNEGSKA (reference sequence). CDR3 sequence: CSARGPDGESRHF. In DNA, the CDR3 is TGCAGTGCTAGAGGCCCGGACGGAGAATCGAGGCATTTT.